This is a list of T cell receptor beta chains from one sample in a study of tumor and adjacent non-tumor tissue in lung cancer. TCRdb used MiXCR to reprocess the multiplex PCR reads, holding one entry per CDR3 protein. This table holds around 140,000 distinct CDR3 sequences, approximately 70% found once. Source material: lung tumor tissue. These receptors were obtained from a man aged 55-75 years with small cell lung cancer. The CDR3 runs from the conserved cysteine through the conserved F or W. The D gene is left open where the match is weak. Some rows have no size entry. The others give once, few or many, or a class for an expanded clone.

TRBV6-1	-	TRBJ2-5	-	TGTGCCAGCAGTGAACTAACGGGAGTGGAGACACAGTACTTC	CASSELTGVETQYF
TRBV11-2	-	TRBJ2-4	-	TGTGCCAGCAGCTTAGATTGGTCAGGGACCAAAAATATTGAGTACTTC	CASSLDWSGTKNIEYF
TRBV6-1	-	TRBJ1-5	-	TGTGCCAGCAGTACTATAAGGGGCAGGCCTTATAGCAATCAGTCCCAGCATTTT	CASSTIRGRPYSNQSQHF
TRBV11-3	-	TRBJ2-7	-	TGTTCCAGCAGTTTGACCGACGGTGCCTACGAGCAGTACTTC	CSSSLTDGAYEQYF
TRBV7-2	many	TRBJ2-1	-	TGTGCCAGCAGCTTAGACAGTTTCAATGAGCAGTTCTTC	CASSLDSFNEQFF
TRBV6-5	few	TRBJ1-2	-	TGTGCCAGCAGTTGGGGGGACTATGGCTACACCTTC	CASSWGDYGYTF
TRBV5-4	-	TRBJ2-6	TRBD1	TGTGCCAGCAGACCTCAGACAGGGACCGGAGGAAGTGCTGGGGCCAACGTCCTGACTTTC	CASRPQTGTGGSAGANVLTF
TRBV14	-	TRBJ2-5	-	TGTGGCAGCAGCCATCGAGGATCTATCCAAGAGACCCAGTACTTC	CGSSHRGSIQETQYF
TRBV24-1	-	TRBJ1-2	-	TGTGCCACCAGTGATTTCCAGGGATCGGGCTACACCTTC	CATSDFQGSGYTF
TRBV20-1	-	TRBJ2-1	TRBD2	TGCAGTGCTAGCCAAGCGGGAGTGGTTGACAATGAGCAATTCTTC	CSASQAGVVDNEQFF
TRBV11-2	-	TRBJ1-5	-	TGTGCCAGCAGCTTAACGACGGGTAACAATCGGCCCAAGCATTTT	CASSLTTGNNRPKHF
TRBV7-9	-	TRBJ2-7	-	TGTGCCAGCGGGGAAGCGGTCTCACCTTCCTACGAGCAGTACTTC	CASGEAVSPSYEQYF
TRBV11-3	once	TRBJ1-1	TRBD1	TGTACCAGCAGCTTACAAGGGGGCACTGAAGGTTGCTTT	CTSSLQGGTEGCF
TRBV11-3	-	TRBJ1-1	-	TGTGCCAGCAGCTTCGTTCCTGGGTACACTGAAGCTTTCTTT	CASSFVPGYTEAFF
TRBV6-1	-	TRBJ1-2	-	TGTGCCAGCAGTGTCCTGACAGACTATGGCTACACCTTC	CASSVLTDYGYTF
TRBV20-1	many	TRBJ2-7	TRBD2	TGCAGTTCACTAGCGGGAGAATCCTACGAGCAGTACTTC	CSSLAGESYEQYF
TRBV29-1	few	TRBJ1-1	-	TGCAGCGCAACCGCAGGGTTTTTCACTGAAGCTTTCTTT	CSATAGFFTEAFF
TRBV29-1	-	TRBJ1-2	-	TGCATCATTGTCGTTGGACAACAAATCTATGGCTACACCTTC	CIIVVGQQIYGYTF
TRBV11-3	-	TRBJ2-1	-	TGTGCCAGCAGCTCGCCTGAACGTGAGGGGCTCTACGAACAGTTCTTC	CASSSPEREGLYEQFF
TRBV20-1	-	TRBJ2-1	TRBD2	TGCAGTGCTTCGACTAGCTGGACACACGATGAGCAGTTCTTC	CSASTSWTHDEQFF
TRBV20-1	-	TRBJ2-1	TRBD2	TGCAGTGCTAGGAAGACTAGCGGCAGTTATGAGTCGGGAGTGGAGTTCTTC	CSARKTSGSYESGVEFF
TRBV12-3/TRBV12-4	-	TRBJ2-4	-	TGTGCCAGCAGTTTAGCGAGCAGAGGGAACATTCAGTACTTC	CASSLASRGNIQYF
TRBV30	-	TRBJ2-7	-	TGTGCCTGGACAGACGGTAGCTCCTACGAGCAGTACTTC	CAWTDGSSYEQYF
TRBV28	-	TRBJ1-6	-	TGTGCCAGCAGCGCTTTTGGGTCACCCCTCCACTTT	CASSAFGSPLHF
TRBV20-1	few	TRBJ2-5	-	TGCAGTGGGCTCCTCAACAGAGAAGAGACCCAGTACTTC	CSGLLNREETQYF
TRBV29-1	many	TRBJ2-5	-	TGCAGCTTCCCATCCCGAGGGATGGAGACCCAGTACTTC	CSFPSRGMETQYF
TRBV20-1	-	TRBJ1-2	-	TGCAGTGCCACTGGAGGGCTGGGCGATGGCTACACCTTC	CSATGGLGDGYTF
TRBV11-3	-	TRBJ2-1	-	TGTGCCAGTAGCTTAGATCACTCGAGCGATGAGCAGTTCTTC	CASSLDHSSDEQFF
TRBV12-3/TRBV12-4	-	TRBJ2-3	-	TGTGCCAGCAGTTGGAGGGCCGGCACAGATACGCAGTATTTT	CASSWRAGTDTQYF
TRBV24-1	-	TRBJ2-5	-	TGTGCCACCAGTGATCTGGACGGACAAGAGATCCAGTACTTC	CATSDLDGQEIQYF
TRBV29-1	-	TRBJ1-1	-	TGCAACGTTTTGGCAAGGAAGAACACTGAAGCTTTCTTT	CNVLARKNTEAFF
TRBV11-3	-	TRBJ2-2	TRBD2	TGTGTCAGCAGTTCACTCTCTGGGACTAGCGGCCTGAATGGGCTGTTTTTT	CVSSSLSGTSGLNGLFF
TRBV29-1	-	TRBJ1-3	TRBD1	TGCAGCGTTGAAGGGGACAGACAGACCATATATTTT	CSVEGDRQTIYF
TRBV6-1	-	TRBJ2-5	-	TGTGCCAGCAGCGTAAGCAGGGTGACCCAGTACTTC	CASSVSRVTQYF
TRBV6-1	-	TRBJ2-1	-	TGTTCCAGCAGGGGACTCGACTACAATGAGCAGTTCTTC	CSSRGLDYNEQFF
TRBV6-1	few	TRBJ1-2	TRBD1	TGTGCCAGCAGGGGTAATGGACAGGCTTATGGCTACACCTTC	CASRGNGQAYGYTF
TRBV12-3/TRBV12-4	many	TRBJ1-5	TRBD1	TGTGCCAGCAGGGGACAGGTCGATCAGCCCCAGCATTTT	CASRGQVDQPQHF
TRBV11-3	medium-sized	TRBJ2-1	TRBD2	TGTGCCAGCAGCTTAGGCGGGAGGTCCTACAATGAGCAGTTCTTC	CASSLGGRSYNEQFF
TRBV12-3/TRBV12-4	-	TRBJ1-2	-	TGTGCCAGCAGCTTCCAGGACAGCTATGGCTACACCTTC	CASSFQDSYGYTF
TRBV11-2	once	TRBJ2-5	TRBD2	TGTGCCAGCAGCGGACCACTAGCGGGCCAAAAGACACAGTACTTC	CASSGPLAGQKTQYF
TRBV28	-	TRBJ1-1	-	TGTGCCAGTAGCGGACAGTCCAGGCAGGACACTGAAGCTTTCTTT	CASSGQSRQDTEAFF
TRBV20-1	many	TRBJ2-3	TRBD2	TGCAGTACCTCGGGAGGGCTAGCGGGTGCAGATACGCAGTATTTT	CSTSGGLAGADTQYF
TRBV6-5	-	TRBJ2-1	-	TGTGCCAGCAGTCTCGGACAGCTTCAGGGCCATGAGCAGTTCTTC	CASSLGQLQGHEQFF
TRBV20-1	-	TRBJ2-3	TRBD2	TGCAATGCTGCGTCGGCTAGCGGGCCCACCGGGCCGCAGTATTTT	CNAASASGPTGPQYF
TRBV11-2	-	TRBJ1-1	-	TGTGCCAGCAACTTCTTCAGGTGGCCGTTGAACACTGAAGCTTTCTTT	CASNFFRWPLNTEAFF
TRBV6-2/TRBV6-3	many	TRBJ2-7	TRBD1	TGTGCCAGCACCCCCGCAGGGGGCTACGAGCAGTACTTC	CASTPAGGYEQYF
TRBV30	-	TRBJ1-6	-	TGTGCCTGGGAGAGAATCGCGAATTCACCCCTCCACTTT	CAWERIANSPLHF
TRBV20-1	-	TRBJ1-5	-	TGCCGTGCTAGAGCGGGTCATCAGCCCCAACATTTT	CRARAGHQPQHF
TRBV5-5	-	TRBJ2-3	-	TGTGCCAGCAGCTTGGGTTTAGATACGCAGTATTTT	CASSLGLDTQYF
TRBV5-1	-	TRBJ1-2	TRBD1	TGCGCCAGCAGCACGGGGACAGGGTCGATCTATGGCTACACCTTC	CASSTGTGSIYGYTF
TRBV11-3	-	TRBJ2-2	-	TGTGCCAGCAGCCTTTCTCAGGTGGACGAGGAGCTGTCTTTT	CASSLSQVDEELSF